This entry lists 9 T cell receptor beta chains sequenced from one sample in a study of read filtering for tumor transcriptome and immune sequencing. This library used roughly 430 ng RNA and molecular barcoded adaptors spanning alpha/delta and beta/gamma chains. Via MiXCR, TCRdb re-called the reads, giving one row per CDR3 protein. The sample has approximately 62,000 distinct CDR3 sequences, around 19% seen once. Source material: a population of CD138-negative cells sorted from bone marrow. The source is a donor at least 40 years old with multiple myeloma.

This clonotype came up many times. The chain employs TRBV7-2 and TRBJ2-6; no definite D call. The CDR3 runs to 15 residues. CDR1 is SGHTA and CDR2 is FQGNSA in the germline V gene. V was pared by 1 base and J by 0 bases, with 4 bases between. In nucleotides, the CDR3 is TGTGCCAGCAGCTTAGAGAGCTCTGGGGCCAACGTCCTGACTTTC. This sequence encodes CASSLESSGANVLTF.

The J gene is TRBJ2-2, the V gene TRBV3-1; 7 bases align to TRBD2. This CDR3 spans 16 amino acids. The germline V gene encodes CDR1 LGHDT and CDR2 YNNKEL (reference sequence). Unmatched junction bases numbered 5, after V lost 4 bases and J lost 0 bases. The CDR3 DNA follows: TGTGCCAGCAGCCTGGGCGGGAGCACGAACACCGGGGAGCTGTTTTTT. It translates to CASSLGGSTNTGELFF.

This clonotype has ten or more counts. V and J are TRBV29-1 and TRBJ2-5; the D gene is possibly TRBD2 (5 bases). Germline CDR1 reads SQVTM; CDR2 reads ANQGSEA. V lost 4 bases to trimming and J lost 5 bases, with 14 bases between them. The CDR3 runs 13 residues. The CDR3 loop is CSVAGSTGETQYF. The CDR3, as DNA: TGCAGCGTTGCGGGAAGTACGGGGGAGACCCAGTACTTC.

V and J are TRBV12-3 or TRBV12-4 and TRBJ1-1; D call uncertain. The CDR3 is 13 residues long. With 7 bases removed from V and 0 bases from J, the gap between germline ends came to 9 bases. The CDR3 sequence: CASTAALNTEAFF. Here the CDR3 DNA reads TGTGCCAGCACCGCGGCCCTGAACACTGAAGCTTTCTTT.

This clonotype was recorded at least ten times. The rearrangement joins TRBV23-1 to TRBJ2-7, with TRBD1 matching 8 bases. TRBV23-1 is designated an ORF whose function remains uncertain. The V and J ends lost 2 bases and 2 bases, in that order; junction bases with no gene match: 2. CDR3 length: 14 amino acids. The CDR3 here is CASSQPGQAYEQYF. The CDR3 DNA reads as TGCGCCAGCAGTCAACCGGGACAGGCCTACGAGCAGTACTTC.

This clonotype was counted only a few times. V gene TRBV5-1 combines with J gene TRBJ2-5, with TRBD2 as a possible D gene (5 bases). There are 14 residues in the CDR3. V was trimmed by 0 bases and J by 5 bases, leaving 11 bases between them. Germline V CDR1 and CDR2: SGHRS, YFSETQ. The CDR3 bases are TGCGCCAGCAGCTTGGAACCTAGCTTGGAGACCCAGTACTTC. The encoded protein is CASSLEPSLETQYF.

The sample holds many counts of this clonotype. The chain uses TRBV19 and TRBJ2-6, with D unresolved. CDR3 length: 16 residues. Looked up from germline, CDR1 is LNHDA and CDR2 is SQIVND (reference sequence). The ends were cut back, 2 bases at V and 0 bases at J, with 8 bases in the middle. CDR3: CASSIYSLSGANVLTF. The CDR3 bases are TGTGCCAGTAGTATATACAGCCTCTCTGGGGCCAACGTCCTGACTTTC.

This clonotype appeared many times. The J gene is TRBJ2-2, the V gene TRBV25-1; no reliable D call. CDR3 size: 14 residues. Between the trimmed V and J ends, which lost 2 bases and 1 base, there was a span of 5 bases. Per the germline V gene, CDR1 is MGHDK and CDR2 is SYGVNS. The CDR3 DNA is TGTGCCAGCAGTGAAGTGTGGAACACCGGGGAGCTGTTTTTT. Amino acid sequence: CASSEVWNTGELFF. Using reference TRBV25-1 and TRBJ2-2 for the parts outside the CDR3, the full variable domain is EADIYQTPRYLVIGTGKKITLECSQTMGHDKMYWYQQDPGMELHLIHYSYGVNSTEKGDLSSESTVSRIRTEHFPLTLESARPSHTSQYLCASSEVWNTGELFFGEGSRLTVL.

The CDR3 reads CASSSYFRQGTYNEQFF. CDR3 nucleotides: TGTGCCAGCAGCTCCTATTTCCGACAGGGTACCTACAATGAGCAGTTCTTC. The V gene is TRBV7-8, the J gene TRBJ2-1, with 7 positions matching TRBD1. Per germline, CDR1 SGHVS and CDR2 FQNEAQ. With 4 bases clipped from V and 2 bases from J, the junction kept 11 bases outside the gene matches. The CDR3 has 17 residues.